This T cell receptor (beta chain) was profiled in a study of blood T cells in healthy people across ages. Notes on this clonotype: Its antigen is unidentified.

Then a second PCR, running roughly 6 to 12 cycles, was carried out with a sample-barcoded 5' primer and a J-beta primer mix. Researchers report that each sample yielded at least 3 million CDR3-containing paired-end reads. Each CDR3 protein gets one entry after TCRdb re-called the 5' RACE reads with MiXCR. The top ten hold 3.6% of the sample, which has 550,000 to 750,000 distinct CDR3 sequences, roughly 21% seen once. The CDR3 loop spans 13 amino acids. From germline, CDR1 is KGHDR and CDR2 SFDVKD. Study-wide results and limits: Researchers deemed the diversity estimates from one million T cells underestimates. Naive CD4+ cells and diversity were both higher in long-lived donors than in aged donors.

The chain combines TRBV24-1 with TRBJ2-3; TRBD1 aligns across 7 bases. The J call is in doubt because the DNA end fits TRBJ2-5 better. Sequencing was performed on blood. The source is a man aged 65 to 79 in good health. CDR3 coding DNA: TGTGCCACCAGTGCAGGGGCAGGGGGGACCCAGTACTTC. Translating it yields CATSAGAGGTQYF.